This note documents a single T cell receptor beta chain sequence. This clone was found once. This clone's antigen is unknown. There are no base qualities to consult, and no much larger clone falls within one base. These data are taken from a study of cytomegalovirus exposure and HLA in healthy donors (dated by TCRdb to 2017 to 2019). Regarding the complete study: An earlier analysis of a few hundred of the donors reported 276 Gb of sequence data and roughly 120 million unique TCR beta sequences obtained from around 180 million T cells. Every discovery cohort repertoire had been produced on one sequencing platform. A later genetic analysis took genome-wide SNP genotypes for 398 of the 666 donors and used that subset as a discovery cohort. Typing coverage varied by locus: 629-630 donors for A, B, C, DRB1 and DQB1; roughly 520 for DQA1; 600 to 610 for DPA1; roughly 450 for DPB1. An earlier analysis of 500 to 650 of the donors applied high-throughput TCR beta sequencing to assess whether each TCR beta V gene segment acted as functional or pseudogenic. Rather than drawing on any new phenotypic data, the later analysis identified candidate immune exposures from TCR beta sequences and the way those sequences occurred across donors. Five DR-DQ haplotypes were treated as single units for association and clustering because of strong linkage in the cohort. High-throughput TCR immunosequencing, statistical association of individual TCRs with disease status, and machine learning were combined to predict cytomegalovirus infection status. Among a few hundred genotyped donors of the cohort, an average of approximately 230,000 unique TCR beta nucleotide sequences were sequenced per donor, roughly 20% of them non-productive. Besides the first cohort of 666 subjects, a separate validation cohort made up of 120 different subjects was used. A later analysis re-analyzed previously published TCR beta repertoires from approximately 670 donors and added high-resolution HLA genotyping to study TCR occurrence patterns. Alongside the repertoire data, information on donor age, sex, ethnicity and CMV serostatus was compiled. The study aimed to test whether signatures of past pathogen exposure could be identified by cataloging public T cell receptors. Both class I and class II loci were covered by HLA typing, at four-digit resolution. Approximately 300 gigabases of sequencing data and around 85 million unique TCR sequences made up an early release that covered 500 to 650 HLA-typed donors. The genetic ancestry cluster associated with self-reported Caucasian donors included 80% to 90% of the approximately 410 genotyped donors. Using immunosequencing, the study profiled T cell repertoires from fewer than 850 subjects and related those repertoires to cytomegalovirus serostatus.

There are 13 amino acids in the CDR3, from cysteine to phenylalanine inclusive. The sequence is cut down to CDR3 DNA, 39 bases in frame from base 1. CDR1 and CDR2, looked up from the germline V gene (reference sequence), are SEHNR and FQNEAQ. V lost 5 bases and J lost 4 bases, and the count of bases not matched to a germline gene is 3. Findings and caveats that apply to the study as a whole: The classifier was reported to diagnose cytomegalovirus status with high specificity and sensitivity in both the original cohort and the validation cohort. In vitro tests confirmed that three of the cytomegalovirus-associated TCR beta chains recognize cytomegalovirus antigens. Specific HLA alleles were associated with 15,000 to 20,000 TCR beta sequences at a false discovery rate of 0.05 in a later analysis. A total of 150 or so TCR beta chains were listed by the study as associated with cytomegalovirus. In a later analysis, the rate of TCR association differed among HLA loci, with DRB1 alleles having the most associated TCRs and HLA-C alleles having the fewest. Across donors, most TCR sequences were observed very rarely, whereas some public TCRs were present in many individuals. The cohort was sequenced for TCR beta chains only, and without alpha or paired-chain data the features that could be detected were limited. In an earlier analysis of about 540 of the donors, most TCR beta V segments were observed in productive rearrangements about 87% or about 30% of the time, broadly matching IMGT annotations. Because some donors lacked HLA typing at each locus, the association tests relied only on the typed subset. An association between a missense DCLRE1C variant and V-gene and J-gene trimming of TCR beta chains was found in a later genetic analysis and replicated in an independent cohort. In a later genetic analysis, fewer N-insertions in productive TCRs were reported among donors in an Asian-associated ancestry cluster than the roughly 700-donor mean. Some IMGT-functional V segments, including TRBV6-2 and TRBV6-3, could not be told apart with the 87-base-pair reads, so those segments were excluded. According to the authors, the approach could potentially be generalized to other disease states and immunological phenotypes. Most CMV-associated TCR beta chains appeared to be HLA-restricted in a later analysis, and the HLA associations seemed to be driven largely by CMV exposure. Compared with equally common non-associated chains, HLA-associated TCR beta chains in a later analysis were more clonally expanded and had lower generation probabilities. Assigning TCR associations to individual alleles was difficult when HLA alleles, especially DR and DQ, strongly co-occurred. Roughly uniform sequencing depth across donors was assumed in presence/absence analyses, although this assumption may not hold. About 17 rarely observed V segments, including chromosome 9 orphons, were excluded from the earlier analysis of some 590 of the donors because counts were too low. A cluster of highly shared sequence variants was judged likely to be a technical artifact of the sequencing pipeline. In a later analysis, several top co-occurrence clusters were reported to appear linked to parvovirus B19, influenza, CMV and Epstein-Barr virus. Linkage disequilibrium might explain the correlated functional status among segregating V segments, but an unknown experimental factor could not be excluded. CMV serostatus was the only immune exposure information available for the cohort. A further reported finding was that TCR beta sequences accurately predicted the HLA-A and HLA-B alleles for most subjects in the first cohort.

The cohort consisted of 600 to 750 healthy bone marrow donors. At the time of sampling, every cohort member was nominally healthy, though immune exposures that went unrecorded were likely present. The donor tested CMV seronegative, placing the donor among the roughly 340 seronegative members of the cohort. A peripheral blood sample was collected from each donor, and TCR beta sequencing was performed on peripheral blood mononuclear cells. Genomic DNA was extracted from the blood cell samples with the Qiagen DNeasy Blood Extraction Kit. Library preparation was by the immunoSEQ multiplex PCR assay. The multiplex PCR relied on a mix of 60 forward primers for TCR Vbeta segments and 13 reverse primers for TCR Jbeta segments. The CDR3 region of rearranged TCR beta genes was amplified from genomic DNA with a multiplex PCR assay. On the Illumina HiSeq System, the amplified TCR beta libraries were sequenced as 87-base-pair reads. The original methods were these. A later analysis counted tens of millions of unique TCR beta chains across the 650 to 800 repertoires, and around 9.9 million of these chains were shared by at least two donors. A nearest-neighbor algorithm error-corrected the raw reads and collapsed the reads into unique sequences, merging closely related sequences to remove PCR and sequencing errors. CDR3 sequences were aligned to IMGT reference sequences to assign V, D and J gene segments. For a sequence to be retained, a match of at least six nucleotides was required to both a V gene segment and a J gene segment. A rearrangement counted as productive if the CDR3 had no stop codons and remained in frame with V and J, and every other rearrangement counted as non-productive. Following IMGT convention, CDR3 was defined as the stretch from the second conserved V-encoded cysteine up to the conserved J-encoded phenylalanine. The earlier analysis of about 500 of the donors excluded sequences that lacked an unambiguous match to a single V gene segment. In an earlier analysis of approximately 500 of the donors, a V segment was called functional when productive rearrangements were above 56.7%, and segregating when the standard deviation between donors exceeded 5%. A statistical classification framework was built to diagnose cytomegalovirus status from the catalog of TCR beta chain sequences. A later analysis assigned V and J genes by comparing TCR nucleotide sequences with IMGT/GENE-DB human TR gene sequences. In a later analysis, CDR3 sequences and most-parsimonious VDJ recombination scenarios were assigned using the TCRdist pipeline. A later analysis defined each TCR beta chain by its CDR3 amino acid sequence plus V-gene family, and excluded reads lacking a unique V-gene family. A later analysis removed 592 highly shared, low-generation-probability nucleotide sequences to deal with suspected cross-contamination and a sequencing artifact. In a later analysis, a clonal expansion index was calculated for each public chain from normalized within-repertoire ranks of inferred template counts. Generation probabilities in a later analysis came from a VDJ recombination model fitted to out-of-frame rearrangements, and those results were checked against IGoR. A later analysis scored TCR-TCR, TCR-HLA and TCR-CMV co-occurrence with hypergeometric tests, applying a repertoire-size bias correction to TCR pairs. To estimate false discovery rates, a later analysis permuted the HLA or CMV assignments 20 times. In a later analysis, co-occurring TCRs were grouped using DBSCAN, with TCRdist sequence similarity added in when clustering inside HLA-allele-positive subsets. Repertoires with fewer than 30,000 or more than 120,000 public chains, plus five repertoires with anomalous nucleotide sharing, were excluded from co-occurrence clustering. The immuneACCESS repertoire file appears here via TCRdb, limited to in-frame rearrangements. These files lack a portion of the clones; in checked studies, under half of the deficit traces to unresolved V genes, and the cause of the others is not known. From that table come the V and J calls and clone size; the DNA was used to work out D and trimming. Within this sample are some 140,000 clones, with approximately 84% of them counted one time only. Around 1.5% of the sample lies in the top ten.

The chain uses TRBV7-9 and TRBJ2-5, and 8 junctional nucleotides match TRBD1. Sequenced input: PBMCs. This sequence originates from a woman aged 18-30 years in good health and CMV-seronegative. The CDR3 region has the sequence CASSTGGIETQYF. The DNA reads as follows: TGTGCCAGCAGCACAGGGGGAATAGAGACCCAGTACTTC.